The clone carrying this T cell receptor beta chain was seen more than once but under ten times. The antigen is unknown. This sample was taken from a study of T-cell memory formation after mild COVID-19. Germline loops: CDR1 SGHVS, CDR2 FNYEAQ. The CDR3 totals 15 residues. J gave up 9 bases and V 6 bases, and 7 bases lay outside the gene matches. TCRdb reprocessed the 5' RACE reads via MiXCR and lists one record per CDR3 protein. The sample carries 200,000 to 250,000 distinct CDR3 sequences, over 9.5% recorded once. Broader study findings: Shrinking CD4+ clones were chiefly CM and EM; CD8+ ones were chiefly EMRA. That cross-reactive memory joined was suggested by some responding clones appearing in pre-infection memory.

The V gene is TRBV7-6, the J gene TRBJ2-2; 13 bases fit TRBD2. This TCR derives from a man aged 18-30 years who had mild COVID-19 (a few samples of this study predate the infection). Cell type and time point are not known. Sequenced material: PBMCs or a T cell subset sorted from them (not recorded which). The CDR3 nucleotides read TGTGCCAGCAGGCCGACTAGCGGGGGGCATCGGGAGCTGTTTTTT. As protein: CASRPTSGGHRELFF.